This TCR beta chain was profiled in a study of vaccination effects on CD4 cells after COVID-19. Antigen-specific CD4+ T cells were expanded (with viral peptide pools) by the ViraFEST assay ahead of sequencing. Investigators separated out CD4+ T cells once around nine days of culture had passed. According to PCR results, the person was infected with SARS-CoV-2 between March and December 2020. This CDR3 comprises 14 residues. V was shortened by 1 base and J by 5 bases, with 12 bases between the two germline ends. Germline-derived CDR1 and CDR2 are LNHDA and SQIVND (reference sequence). The assay was immunoSEQ multiplex PCR, and TCRdb's table has in-frame clones only and misses some. The data contain roughly 26,000 clones, around 78% of them seen just once; the ten biggest clones take up more than 15%. Points on this clone: Its cognate antigen is unknown.

Material: CD4+ T cells from PBMCs cultured with HCoV-NL63 spike peptides, obtained before COVID-19 vaccination. This rearrangement joins TRBV19 to TRBJ2-7; a weak D match, TRBD1 (5 bases). The receptor comes from a human donor who had a prior SARS-CoV-2 infection. CDR3 protein: CASSIAQGRNEQYF. The CDR3 bases are TGTGCCAGTAGTATAGCGCAGGGCAGAAACGAGCAGTACTTC.